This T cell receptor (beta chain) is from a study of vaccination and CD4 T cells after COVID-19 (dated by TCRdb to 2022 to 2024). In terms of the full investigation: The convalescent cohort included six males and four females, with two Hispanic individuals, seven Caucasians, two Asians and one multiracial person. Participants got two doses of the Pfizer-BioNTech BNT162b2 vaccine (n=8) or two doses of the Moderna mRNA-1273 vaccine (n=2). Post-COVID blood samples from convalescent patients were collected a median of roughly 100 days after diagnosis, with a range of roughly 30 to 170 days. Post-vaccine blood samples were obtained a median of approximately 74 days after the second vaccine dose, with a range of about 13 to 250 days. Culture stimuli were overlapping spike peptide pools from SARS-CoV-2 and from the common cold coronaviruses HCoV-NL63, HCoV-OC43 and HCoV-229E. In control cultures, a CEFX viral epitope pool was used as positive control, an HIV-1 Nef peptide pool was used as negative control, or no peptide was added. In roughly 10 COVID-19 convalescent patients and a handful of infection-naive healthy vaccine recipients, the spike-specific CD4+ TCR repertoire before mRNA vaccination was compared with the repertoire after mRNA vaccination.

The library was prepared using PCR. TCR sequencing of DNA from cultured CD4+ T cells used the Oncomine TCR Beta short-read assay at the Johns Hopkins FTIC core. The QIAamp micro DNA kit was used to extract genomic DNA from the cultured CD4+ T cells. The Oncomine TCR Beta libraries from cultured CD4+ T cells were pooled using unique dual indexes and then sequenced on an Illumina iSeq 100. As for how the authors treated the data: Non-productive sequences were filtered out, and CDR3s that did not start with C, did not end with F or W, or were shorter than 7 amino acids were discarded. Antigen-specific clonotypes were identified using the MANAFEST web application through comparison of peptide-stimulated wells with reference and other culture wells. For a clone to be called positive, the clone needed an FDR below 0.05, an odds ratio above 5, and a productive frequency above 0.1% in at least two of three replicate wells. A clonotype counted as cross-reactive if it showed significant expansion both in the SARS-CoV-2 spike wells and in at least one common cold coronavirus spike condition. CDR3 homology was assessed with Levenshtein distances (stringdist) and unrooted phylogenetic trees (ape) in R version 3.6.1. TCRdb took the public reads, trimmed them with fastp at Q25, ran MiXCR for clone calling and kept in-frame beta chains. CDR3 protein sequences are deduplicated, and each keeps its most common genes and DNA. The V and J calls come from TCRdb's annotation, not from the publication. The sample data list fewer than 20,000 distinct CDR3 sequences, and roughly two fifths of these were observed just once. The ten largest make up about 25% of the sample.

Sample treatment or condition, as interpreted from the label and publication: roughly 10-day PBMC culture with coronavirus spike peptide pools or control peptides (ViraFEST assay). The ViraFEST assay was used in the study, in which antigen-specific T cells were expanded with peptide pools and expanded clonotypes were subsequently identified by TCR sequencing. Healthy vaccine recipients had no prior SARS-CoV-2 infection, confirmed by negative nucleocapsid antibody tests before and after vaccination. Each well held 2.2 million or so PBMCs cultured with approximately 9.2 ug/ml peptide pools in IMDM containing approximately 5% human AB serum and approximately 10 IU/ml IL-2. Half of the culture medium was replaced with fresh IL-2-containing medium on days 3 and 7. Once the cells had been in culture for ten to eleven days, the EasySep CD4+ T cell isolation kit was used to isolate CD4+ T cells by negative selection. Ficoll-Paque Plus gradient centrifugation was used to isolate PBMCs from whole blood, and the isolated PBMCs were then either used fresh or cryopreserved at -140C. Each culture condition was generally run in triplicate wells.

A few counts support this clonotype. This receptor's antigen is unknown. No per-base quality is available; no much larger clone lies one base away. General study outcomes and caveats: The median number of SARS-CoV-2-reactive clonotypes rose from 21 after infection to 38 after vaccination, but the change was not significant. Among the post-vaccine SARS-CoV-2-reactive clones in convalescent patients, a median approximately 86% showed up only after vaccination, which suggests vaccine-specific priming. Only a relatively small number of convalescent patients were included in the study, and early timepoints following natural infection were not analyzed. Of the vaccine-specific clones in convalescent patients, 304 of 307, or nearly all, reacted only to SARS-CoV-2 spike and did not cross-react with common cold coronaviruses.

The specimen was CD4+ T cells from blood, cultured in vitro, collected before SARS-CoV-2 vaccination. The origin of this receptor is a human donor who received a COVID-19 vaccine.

In nucleotides, the sequence is TGTGCCAGCAAGGGGACAGGGGAGGACTATGGCTACACCTTC. Translated, this gives CASKGTGEDYGYTF. Recombination connected TRBV2 to TRBJ1-2, and 10 bases in between align with TRBD1. CDR1 SNHLY and CDR2 FYNNEI were looked up in the germline V gene. The junction shows trimming of 7 bases on V and 3 bases on J, and the gene matches do not reach 5 bases of it. The CDR3 spans 14 residues, from the cysteine through the phenylalanine. Solely the CDR3 DNA is kept, with 42 bases framed from the first base.